This T cell receptor (beta chain) is drawn from a study of cytomegalovirus exposure and HLA in healthy donors (TCRdb year 2017). In terms of the full investigation: According to an earlier analysis of a few hundred of the donors, about 170 million T cells yielded roughly 110 million unique TCR beta sequences and about 300 Gb of sequence data. An early release covering roughly 640 HLA-typed donors comprised approximately 300 gigabases of sequencing data and tens of millions of unique TCR sequences. Of the roughly 400 genotyped donors, less than 90% were placed in the genetic ancestry cluster associated with self-reported Caucasian donors. The study aimed to test whether cataloging public T cell receptors could reveal signatures of past pathogen exposure. Using immunosequencing, the study profiled T cell repertoires from roughly 650 subjects and related those repertoires to cytomegalovirus serostatus. In addition to the first cohort of 650 to 750 subjects, a separate validation cohort of approximately 110 different subjects was used. To predict cytomegalovirus infection status, the study combined high-throughput TCR immunosequencing, statistical association of individual TCRs with disease status, and machine learning. A later analysis re-analyzed previously published TCR beta repertoires from roughly 600 donors and added high-resolution HLA genotyping to study TCR occurrence patterns. In the later analysis, no new phenotypic data were used to find candidate immune exposures; instead, reliance was placed on TCR beta sequences and their occurrence across donors. An earlier analysis of 587 of the donors used high-throughput TCR beta sequencing to judge whether each TCR beta V gene segment behaved as functional or pseudogenic. Alongside the repertoire data, information on donor age, sex, ethnicity and CMV serostatus was compiled. A later genetic analysis used genome-wide SNP genotypes for about three fifths of the 666 donors, treating that subset as a discovery cohort. All discovery cohort repertoires had been generated on a single sequencing platform. Both class I and class II loci were covered by HLA typing, at four-digit resolution. The number of typed donors differed by locus: about 620-640 for A, B, C, DRB1 and DQB1; approximately 520 for DQA1; over 600 for DPA1; and around 470 for DPB1. Because of strong linkage in the cohort, five DR-DQ haplotypes were treated as single units for association and clustering. On average, around 240,000 unique TCR beta nucleotide sequences were sequenced per donor among roughly 430 genotyped donors of the cohort, with roughly 18% of those sequences being non-productive. On the study overall, not on this receptor specifically: In a later analysis, the rate of TCR association differed among HLA loci, with DRB1 alleles having the most associated TCRs and HLA-C alleles having the fewest. Because HLA typing was unavailable for some donors at each locus, only the typed subset was used in association tests. The classifier was reported to diagnose cytomegalovirus status with high specificity and sensitivity in both the original cohort and the validation cohort. A cluster of highly shared sequence variants was judged likely to represent a technical artifact of the sequencing pipeline. Roughly uniform sequencing depth across donors was assumed in presence/absence analyses, although this assumption may not hold. The earlier analysis of approximately 560 of the donors excluded approximately 17 rarely observed V segments, including chromosome 9 orphons, because counts were too low. Compared with equally common non-associated chains, HLA-associated TCR beta chains in a later analysis were more clonally expanded and had lower generation probabilities. A later genetic analysis associated a missense DCLRE1C variant with V-gene and J-gene trimming of TCR beta chains, and an independent cohort replicated the association. A few of the identified cytomegalovirus-associated TCR beta chains were confirmed in vitro to be specific for cytomegalovirus antigens. Compared with the roughly 700-donor mean, donors in an Asian-associated ancestry cluster had fewer N-insertions in productive TCRs, according to a later genetic analysis. At a false discovery rate of 0.05, a later analysis linked approximately 18,000 TCR beta sequences to specific HLA alleles. In a later analysis, most CMV-associated TCR beta chains were found to appear HLA-restricted, with HLA associations seemingly driven largely by CMV exposure. Correlated functional status among segregating V segments might reflect linkage disequilibrium, but an unknown experimental factor could not be ruled out. Several of the top co-occurrence clusters appeared to be linked to parvovirus B19, influenza, CMV and Epstein-Barr virus, according to a later analysis. When HLA alleles, especially DR and DQ, strongly co-occurred, TCR associations were difficult to assign to individual alleles. A further reported finding was that TCR beta sequences accurately predicted the HLA-A and HLA-B alleles for most subjects in the first cohort. For the cohort, immune exposure information was limited to CMV serostatus. In an earlier analysis of some 540 of the donors, most TCR beta V segments appeared in productive rearrangements about 87% or about 30% of the time, broadly matching IMGT annotations. The authors suggested that the approach could potentially be extended to other disease states and immunological phenotypes. While some public TCRs were present in many individuals, most TCR sequences turned up only very rarely across donors. The cohort was sequenced for TCR beta chains only, and without alpha or paired-chain data the features that could be detected were limited. The study gave a list of about 170 TCR beta chains associated with cytomegalovirus.

Receptor libraries were prepared by the immunoSEQ multiplex PCR assay. For the multiplex PCR, a mixture combining 60 forward primers for TCR Vbeta segments and 13 reverse primers for TCR Jbeta segments was used. A multiplex PCR assay on genomic DNA amplified the CDR3 region of rearranged TCR beta genes. Amplified TCR beta libraries were sequenced as 87-base-pair reads on the Illumina HiSeq System. For the original study's pipeline: Across the 700 or so repertoires, a later analysis counted approximately 75 million unique TCR beta chains, around 11 million of which were shared by at least two donors. Raw reads were error-corrected and collapsed into unique sequences with a nearest-neighbor algorithm that merged closely related sequences to remove PCR and sequencing errors. To assign V, D and J gene segments, CDR3 sequences were aligned to IMGT reference sequences. Each retained sequence needed at least a six-nucleotide match to both a V gene segment and a J gene segment. Rearrangements were called productive when the CDR3 lacked stop codons and stayed in frame with V and J; all others were non-productive. CDR3 was defined by IMGT convention, running from the second conserved V-encoded cysteine to the conserved J-encoded phenylalanine. The earlier analysis of a few hundred of the donors excluded any sequence lacking an unambiguous match to a single V gene segment. An earlier analysis of fewer than 750 of the donors classified V segments as functional when productive rearrangements were above 56.7% and as segregating when the standard deviation between donors was above 5%. A statistical classification framework was built to diagnose cytomegalovirus status from the catalog of TCR beta chain sequences. V and J gene assignment, in a later analysis, came from comparing TCR nucleotide sequences with IMGT/GENE-DB human TR gene sequences. In a later analysis, CDR3 sequences and most-parsimonious VDJ recombination scenarios were assigned using the TCRdist pipeline. In a later analysis, each TCR beta chain was defined by its CDR3 amino acid sequence together with its V-gene family, and reads without a unique V-gene family were excluded. In a later analysis, some 600 highly shared, low-generation-probability nucleotide sequences were removed to address suspected cross-contamination and a sequencing artifact. In a later analysis, a clonal expansion index was calculated for each public chain from normalized within-repertoire ranks of inferred template counts. Generation probabilities in a later analysis came from a VDJ recombination model fitted to out-of-frame rearrangements, and those results were checked against IGoR. A later analysis scored TCR-TCR, TCR-HLA and TCR-CMV co-occurrence with hypergeometric tests, applying a repertoire-size bias correction to TCR pairs. To estimate false discovery rates, a later analysis permuted the HLA or CMV assignments 20 times. A later analysis grouped co-occurring TCRs with DBSCAN, adding TCRdist sequence similarity when clustering within HLA-allele-positive subsets. For co-occurrence clustering, repertoires with fewer than 30,000 or more than 120,000 public chains were excluded, along with five repertoires with anomalous nucleotide sharing. TCRdb took this table from immuneACCESS and kept in-frame rearrangements with V and J called. Such tables lack part of the clones; where checked against another copy, unresolved V genes explain under half of the gap, and the rest is unexplained. V and J calls and clone size are as listed in that table; D and trimming were resolved from the DNA. Counted in this sample were approximately 100,000 clones; 65% to 80% of them appeared once. The top ten clones comprise approximately 11% of the sample.

The cohort consisted of 650 to 700 healthy bone marrow donors. All cohort members were sampled while nominally healthy, although unrecorded immune exposures were likely present. The donor tested CMV seropositive, placing the donor among the 250 to 350 seropositive members of the cohort. Each donor provided a peripheral blood sample, and peripheral blood mononuclear cells were used for TCR beta sequencing. Genomic DNA was extracted from the blood cell samples with the Qiagen DNeasy Blood Extraction Kit. Worth noting for this clone: The target of this receptor is not known. No much larger clone is present one base from it, and per-base qualities are unavailable.

The specimen sequenced was PBMCs. The TCR sequence derives from a man aged 35 to 55 in good health and CMV-seropositive.

CDR3 sequence: CASNPGGGAGGNTIYF. In nucleotides, the sequence is TGTGCCAGCAACCCGGGTGGGGGAGCGGGTGGAAACACCATATATTTT. Rearrangement joined TRBV28 to TRBJ1-3; a tentative D match to TRBD1 spans 5 bases. The germline V gene gives CDR1 as MDHEN and CDR2 as SYDVKM. Trimming takes 7 bases from V and 3 bases from J, and the germline ends sit 19 bases apart. The CDR3 sequence holds 16 residues, the cysteine and phenylalanine included. Only the CDR3 DNA stays, 48 bases, in frame from base 1.